This T cell receptor beta chain was found in a study of T cells in Graves' hyperthyroidism and ophthalmopathy. Diagnoses rested on clinical symptoms, serum thyroxine and TRAb, thyroid ultrasound and orbital computed tomography. This sample holds PBMCs from approximately 10 ml fresh peripheral blood. The CDR3 runs 15 residues. Trimming pared 2 bases from V and 7 bases from J, leaving 17 bases between. Germline CDR1 is WNHNN and CDR2 is SYGVQD (reference sequence). Amplified TCR beta CDR3 regions came from RNA transcripts. During a first-round RT-PCR of the TCR CDR3, the HTBI primer set was used. TCRdb reprocessed the multiplex PCR reads via MiXCR and lists one record per CDR3 protein. The table records about 420,000 distinct CDR3 sequences, roughly an eighth of them present only once. This clonotype was recorded at least ten times.

This chain uses TRBV10-1 with TRBJ1-1; D is uncertain. The TCR comes from a woman between 18 and 30 years old with Graves' hyperthyroidism. The sample taken for sequencing was blood. CDR3 sequence: CASSEDGRPPNEAFF. The CDR3 region has the DNA TGCGCCAGCAGTGAGGACGGACGGCCGCCAAATGAAGCTTTCTTT.